The T cell receptor beta chain described here comes from a study of cytomegalovirus exposure and HLA in healthy donors. About the research overall: Unique TCR beta sequences numbering about 100 million came from 150 million to 200 million T cells in an earlier analysis.

A word on this clone: The antigen is undetermined.

Notes on the study in general: A few V segments could not be told apart, such as TRBV6-2 and TRBV6-3, and were left out.

Healthy people donating bone marrow made up the donors. Germline V gene lookup returns CDR1 ENHRY and CDR2 SYGVKD. V gave up 4 bases and J gave up 0 bases, with 9 bases separating them. The CDR3 loop spans 14 amino acids. The PCR contained 60 Vbeta and 13 Jbeta primers. Assay: immunoSEQ multiplex PCR; the TCRdb copy retains only in-frame clones and omits some. Its table records around 130,000 clones. The clonotype was recovered from a woman aged 60-75 years in good health and CMV-seronegative. The V call is TRBV10-3, the J call TRBJ2-5; D is perhaps TRBD1 (6 bases). Sequenced sample: PBMCs. The CDR3 sequence is CAISGGQNQETQYF. DNA of the CDR3: TGTGCCATCAGTGGTGGACAGAACCAAGAGACCCAGTACTTC.